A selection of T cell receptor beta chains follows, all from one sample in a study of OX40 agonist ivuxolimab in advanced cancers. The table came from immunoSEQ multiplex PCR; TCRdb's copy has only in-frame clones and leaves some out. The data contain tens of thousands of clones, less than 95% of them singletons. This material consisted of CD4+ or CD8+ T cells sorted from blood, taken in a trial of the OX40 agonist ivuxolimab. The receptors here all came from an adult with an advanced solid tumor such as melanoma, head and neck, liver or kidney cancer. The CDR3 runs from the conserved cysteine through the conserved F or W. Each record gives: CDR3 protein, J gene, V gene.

CDR3: CASSRDRGPGKYNEQFF
J: TRBJ2-1
V: TRBV5-1

CDR3: CASSSVGGQQYNEQFF
J: TRBJ2-1
V: TRBV7-3

CDR3: CASSIDVRTSPGELFF
J: TRBJ2-2
V: TRBV19

CDR3: CASSLLRVDGNEQYF
J: TRBJ2-7
V: TRBV7-2

CDR3: CSVEENYEQYF
J: TRBJ2-7
V: TRBV29-1

CDR3: CASTTGDGPQHF
J: TRBJ1-5
V: TRBV2

CDR3: CASSLVVDSLDTQYF
J: TRBJ2-3
V: TRBV7-2

CDR3: CASRKRPDTQYF
J: TRBJ2-3
V: TRBV19

CDR3: CASSFSGSNTGELFF
J: TRBJ2-2
V: TRBV11-2

CDR3: CASSIVGGQGNTEAFF
J: TRBJ1-1
V: TRBV19

CDR3: CASSPTFGLAGGNYNEQFF
J: TRBJ2-1
V: TRBV28

CDR3: CASSPAGGGYTEAFF
J: TRBJ1-1
V: TRBV5-5

CDR3: CASSPGPSNTGELFF
J: TRBJ2-2
V: TRBV7-2

CDR3: CASSQERNQPQHF
J: TRBJ1-5
V: TRBV4-2

CDR3: CASSLARVYTQYF
J: TRBJ2-3
V: TRBV7-2

CDR3: CASSYRTANTGELFF
J: TRBJ2-2
V: TRBV6-5

CDR3: CASSRWSTDTQYF
J: TRBJ2-3
V: TRBV19

CDR3: CASSLIGGSGNTIYF
J: TRBJ1-3
V: TRBV5-1

CDR3: CASSTHRGPQHF
J: TRBJ1-5
V: TRBV6-6

CDR3: CASSFQGSNEQFF
J: TRBJ2-1
V: TRBV5-1

CDR3: CASSPVQGGSNTEAFF
J: TRBJ1-1
V: TRBV18

CDR3: CASSSGQGRVYEQYF
J: TRBJ2-7
V: TRBV5-6